Listed below are T cell receptor beta chains from one sample, sequenced in a study of shared clonotypes between healthy human individuals. Some clones are missing from TCRdb's copy, which holds only in-frame ones; the method was immunoSEQ multiplex PCR. The profile covers approximately 500,000 clones, with around 79% appearing a single time and 12% taken by the ten largest. The sequenced material came from PBMCs. The receptors here all came from a woman in her thirties or forties in good health. Some clones in this sample may be carry-over from other donors' samples. Both conserved end residues are part of each CDR3.

j_gene | v_gene | CDR3aa
TRBJ2-2 | TRBV5-4 | CASSFDQPNTGELFF
TRBJ1-4 | TRBV6-5 | CASSSSPTPTNEKLFF
TRBJ2-7 | TRBV29-1 | CSVREVRTSEGEQYF
TRBJ2-2 | TRBV30 | CAWSRGLAGGRTGELFF
TRBJ1-2 | TRBV5-6 | CASSLTGLVNYGYTF
TRBJ2-4 | TRBV6-5 | CASSYSFNRGSYIQYF
TRBJ2-2 | TRBV7-2 | CASSLGPLPNTGELFF
TRBJ2-7 | TRBV25-1 | CASSGLDFYEQYF
TRBJ2-5 | TRBV29-1 | CSVEDTGLQETQYF
TRBJ2-5 | TRBV5-4 | CASSFSVGQETQYF
TRBJ2-6 | TRBV7-6 | CASSPGQGNSGANVLTF
TRBJ1-3 | TRBV7-8 | CASSLGSQGLRSGNTIYF
TRBJ2-1 | TRBV29-1 | CSVGTPTSYNEQFF
TRBJ2-7 | TRBV7-9 | CASSSRLAGFSYEQYF
TRBJ2-5 | TRBV28 | CASSRGLAEETQYF
TRBJ2-5 | TRBV29-1 | CSVRDQETQYF
TRBJ1-5 | TRBV6-1 | CASSERQLRQPQHF
TRBJ2-1 | TRBV28 | CASTRAGRLAGVSGEQFF
TRBJ2-2 | TRBV5-1 | CASRSENTGELFF
TRBJ2-3 | TRBV4-1 | CASSQGLAGVLGTDTQYF
TRBJ1-2 | TRBV11-2 | CASGGEGTYGYTF
TRBJ1-1 | TRBV5-8 | CASSLDFSGLQAFF
TRBJ2-5 | TRBV30 | CAWRGGGQGNQETQYF
TRBJ2-7 | TRBV9 | CASSPRGQGVEQYF
TRBJ2-7 | TRBV5-1 | CASSENMGTYEQYF
TRBJ1-1 | TRBV7-2 | CASSLAPGDTEAFF
TRBJ2-7 | TRBV7-2 | CASSLEAGSYEQYF
TRBJ1-3 | TRBV6-1 | CASSEALGAFF
TRBJ1-2 | TRBV27 | CASSFRGGYGYTF
TRBJ2-3 | TRBV5-1 | CASSLTGTVGGSTDTQYF
TRBJ1-2 | TRBV7-2 | CASSQGGRPNYGYTF